The T cell receptor beta chain described here comes from a study of T cells in Graves' hyperthyroidism and ophthalmopathy. Every diagnosis used clinical symptoms, serum thyroxine and TRAb, thyroid ultrasound and orbital computed tomography. Each 10 ml fresh peripheral blood draw supplied the PBMCs. V lost 4 bases and J lost 6, with 13 bases in between. Germline V gene data show CDR1 as MNHEY and CDR2 as SMNVEV (reference sequence). This CDR3 spans 13 amino acids. This clonotype was detected many times. Its antigen is currently unknown. General observations from the study: Most expanded thyroid clonotypes above 0.001 recurred in blood.

Amplification of TCR beta CDR3 regions used RNA as the template. HTBI primers were used for first-round RT-PCR of the TCR CDR3. TCRdb fed the multiplex PCR reads into MiXCR, producing one record per CDR3 protein. The sample shows approximately 400,000 distinct CDR3 sequences, under 20% of them seen only once. The V and J genes are TRBV27 and TRBJ2-7, with TRBD1 as a possible D gene (6 bases). Input material: blood. This receptor was obtained from a woman aged 18-29 years with Graves' hyperthyroidism. This CDR3 is CASSSNTGLEQYF. CDR3 coding DNA: TGTGCCAGCAGTTCCAATACAGGGCTCGAGCAGTACTTC.